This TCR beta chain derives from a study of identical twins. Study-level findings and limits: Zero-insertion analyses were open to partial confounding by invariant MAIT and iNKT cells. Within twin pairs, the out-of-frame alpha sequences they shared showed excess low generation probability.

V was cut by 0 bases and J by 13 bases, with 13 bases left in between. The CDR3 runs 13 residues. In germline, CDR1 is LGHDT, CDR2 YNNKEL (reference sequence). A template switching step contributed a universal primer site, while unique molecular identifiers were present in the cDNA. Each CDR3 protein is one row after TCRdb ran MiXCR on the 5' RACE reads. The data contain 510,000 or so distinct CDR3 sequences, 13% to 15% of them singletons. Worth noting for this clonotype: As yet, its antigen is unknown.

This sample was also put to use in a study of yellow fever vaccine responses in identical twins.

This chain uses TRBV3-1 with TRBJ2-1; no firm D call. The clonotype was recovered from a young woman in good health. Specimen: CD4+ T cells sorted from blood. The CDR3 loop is CASSQEGWPLQFF. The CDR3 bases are TGTGCCAGCAGCCAAGAGGGGTGGCCTTTACAGTTCTTC.